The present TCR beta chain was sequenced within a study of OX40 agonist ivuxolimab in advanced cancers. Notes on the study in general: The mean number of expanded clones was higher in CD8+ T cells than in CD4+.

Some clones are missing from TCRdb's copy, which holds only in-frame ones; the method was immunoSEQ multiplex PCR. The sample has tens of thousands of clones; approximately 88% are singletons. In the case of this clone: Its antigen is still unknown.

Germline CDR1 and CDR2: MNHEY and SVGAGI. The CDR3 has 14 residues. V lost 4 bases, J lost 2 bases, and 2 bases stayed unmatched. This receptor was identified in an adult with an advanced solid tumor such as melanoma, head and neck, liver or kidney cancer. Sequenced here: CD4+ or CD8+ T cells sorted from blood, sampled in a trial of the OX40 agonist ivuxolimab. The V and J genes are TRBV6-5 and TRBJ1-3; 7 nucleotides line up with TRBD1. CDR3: CASSLDRAGNTIYF. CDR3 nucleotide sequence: TGTGCCAGCAGTTTAGACAGGGCTGGAAACACCATATATTTT.